These 25 T cell receptor beta chains were all obtained from the same sample, sequenced in a study of T-cell memory formation after mild COVID-19. MiXCR, applied by TCRdb to the 5' RACE reads, yields one record per CDR3 protein. The data contain roughly 280,000 distinct CDR3 sequences, 15% to 20% of them singletons. The sequencing sample was made of PBMCs or a T cell subset sorted from them (not recorded which). These receptors all come from a man aged 18 to 29 who had mild COVID-19 (a few samples of this study predate the infection). Cell type and time point are not known.

This clonotype was seen at least ten times. This chain uses TRBV4-2 with TRBJ2-5, with D possibly being TRBD2 (6 bases). Germline CDR1 LGHNA, CDR2 YNFKEQ. The CDR3 totals 15 residues. V lost 4 bases and J 9 bases, leaving 21 bases between the germline ends. CDR3 in amino acids: CASSPDWGRSGAQYF. The CDR3 DNA follows: TGTGCCAGCAGCCCAGACTGGGGTCGCTCGGGGGCCCAGTACTTC.

This chain joins TRBV4-1 and TRBJ1-1, with D unresolved. Between the trimmed V and J ends, which lost 0 bases and 4 bases, there was a span of 18 bases. Germline V gives CDR1 MGHRA, CDR2 YSYEKL. This CDR3 is 17 amino acids long. CDR3 region: CASSQEPKGSLGTEAFF. The CDR3 region has the DNA TGCGCCAGCAGCCAAGAACCTAAGGGATCCTTAGGCACTGAAGCTTTCTTT.

V is TRBV5-5 and J is TRBJ1-1; TRBD1 matches 7 bases. CDR1 SGHKS and CDR2 YYEKEE come from the germline V gene (reference sequence). This CDR3 has 15 residues. After removal of 4 bases from V and 1 base from J, the junction contained 7 bases not matched to a gene. CDR3 DNA sequence: TGTGCCAGCAGCCGGATGGGGGACAGGAACACTGAAGCTTTCTTT. Amino acids: CASSRMGDRNTEAFF.

As concerns this clonotype: A junction end diverges from the germline sequence, so it may reflect a read error. For the CDR3, the DNA is TGTGCTAGCAGCTTAGGGACAGGGGGATTGGAAGAGCAGTTCTTC. Protein product: CASSLGTGGLEEQFF. The gene calls are TRBV7-7 and TRBJ2-1; 11 positions agree with TRBD1. This CDR3 spans 15 amino acids. Germline assignment: CDR1 SSHAT and CDR2 FNYEAQ (reference sequence).

This clonotype was counted between two and nine times. V is TRBV29-1 and J is TRBJ2-1, with D perhaps matching TRBD1 (5 bases). This CDR3 spans 14 amino acids. Between the trimmed V and J ends, which lost 6 bases and 5 bases, there was a span of 17 bases. Germline CDR1 and CDR2: SQVTM and ANQGSEA. CDR3 amino acids: CSVAIYRLNNEQFF. The CDR3 DNA reads TGCAGCGTCGCGATATACAGGCTCAACAATGAGCAGTTCTTC.

This clonotype was observed once. V gene TRBV10-3 combines with J gene TRBJ1-5; no firm D call. Germline lookup yields CDR1 ENHRY and CDR2 SYGVKD. V gave up 2 bases and J gave up 3 bases, with 5 bases separating them. This CDR3 region has 13 residues. The CDR3 region has the DNA TGTGCCATCAGTGAGGGTTCCAATCAGCCCCAGCATTTT. Its protein is CAISEGSNQPQHF.

This clonotype was counted between two and nine times. V gene TRBV28 combines with J gene TRBJ1-5; D gene uncertain. Trimming took 3 bases from V and 11 from J, leaving 14 bases between them. The CDR3 has 13 amino acids. Germline V gene data show CDR1 as MDHEN and CDR2 as SYDVKM. CDR3 in amino acids: CASSFVSVAAQHF. In nucleotides, the CDR3 is TGTGCCAGCAGTTTTGTTTCGGTGGCAGCCCAGCATTTT.

This clonotype has only a few counts. The V and J genes are TRBV12-3 or TRBV12-4 and TRBJ2-5; 10 bases are shared with TRBD1. The trim removed 5 bases at V and 6 bases at J, leaving 9 bases unmatched. The CDR3 is 15 amino acids. CDR3 amino acids: CASSAPGQGMKTQYF. The CDR3 nucleotides read TGTGCCAGCAGTGCGCCGGGACAGGGGATGAAGACCCAGTACTTC.

This clonotype was found a few times. V and J are TRBV5-1 and TRBJ2-4; tentatively, D is TRBD1 or TRBD2 (5 bases each). Germline V gene lookup returns CDR1 SGHRS and CDR2 YFSETQ. The CDR3 has 16 amino acids. V shed 3 bases and J shed 0 bases, with 13 bases lying between them. CDR3 region: CASSWKTGLAKNIQYF. The CDR3 nucleotides read TGCGCCAGCAGCTGGAAAACGGGGCTAGCCAAAAACATTCAGTACTTC.

CDR3 DNA: TGTGCCAGCAGCGTCAGAGTGCCCAGTGAGCAGTTCTTC. Protein sequence: CASSVRVPSEQFF. V usage is TRBV14 and J usage is TRBJ2-1; D is unclear. CDR1 and CDR2 (germline): SGHDN, FVKESK. This CDR3 has 13 amino acids. Trimming left V 5 bases short and J 9 bases short, with 14 bases between.

This clonotype was counted between two and nine times. This sequence joins TRBV7-8 and TRBJ2-1, with a weak D call TRBD1 (5 bases). This CDR3 is 11 amino acids long. V shed 3 bases and J shed 8 bases, with 5 bases lying between them. Per the germline V gene, CDR1 is SGHVS and CDR2 is FQNEAQ. The CDR3 here is CASSFRDEQFF. As DNA, the CDR3 is TGTGCCAGCAGCTTCAGGGATGAGCAGTTCTTC. The variable domain in full, completed from reference TRBV7-8 and TRBJ2-1, reads GAGVSQSPRYKVAKRGQDVALRCDPISGHVSLFWYQQALGQGPEFLTYFQNEAQLDKSGLPSDRFFAERPEGSVSTLKIQRTQQEDSAVYLCASSFRDEQFFGPGTRLTVL.

The chain links TRBV5-5 to TRBJ2-7; 8 nucleotides agree with TRBD1. The germline V gene encodes CDR1 SGHKS and CDR2 YYEKEE (reference sequence). V shed 5 bases, J shed 6 bases, and the junction held 10 bases outside the gene matches. The CDR3 sequence is 14 residues long. CDR3 sequence reads: CASRLQGGVLEQYV. CDR3 DNA sequence: TGTGCCAGCAGGTTACAGGGGGGAGTTCTCGAGCAGTACGTC.

This clonotype came up a few times. CDR3 in amino acids: CASRGTSSAGELFF. CDR3 nucleotides: TGTGCCAGCAGGGGGACTAGTTCCGCCGGGGAGCTGTTTTTT. The V and J genes are TRBV5-4 and TRBJ2-2; the match to TRBD2 covers 8 bases. This CDR3 is 14 amino acids long. The germline V gene has CDR1 SGHNT and CDR2 YYREEE (reference sequence). Germline trimming cut 5 bases from V and 6 bases from J; bases unmatched to any gene: 6.

In its sample, this clonotype was seen a few times. The chain combines TRBV5-1 with TRBJ1-4, with D hard to call. This CDR3 has 14 residues. The germline CDR1 and CDR2 sequences are SGHRS and YFSETQ. V was cut by 0 bases and J by 4 bases, with 7 bases left in between. CDR3 residues: CASSLAFGNEKLFF. Here the CDR3 DNA reads TGCGCCAGCAGCTTGGCCTTCGGTAATGAAAAACTGTTTTTT.

This clonotype appeared many times. The chain couples TRBV20-1 to TRBJ2-4, with D tentatively TRBD1 or TRBD2 (5 bases each). Trimming stripped 6 bases from V and 7 bases from J, with 16 bases between. The length of the CDR3 is 13 residues. Germline-derived CDR1 and CDR2 are DFQATT and SNEGSKA (reference sequence). The CDR3 sequence: CSARDGGRNIQYF. The DNA of the CDR3 is TGCAGTGCCAGGGACGGCGGACGCAACATTCAGTACTTC.

In its sample, this clonotype was seen a few times. This chain connects TRBV24-1 to TRBJ1-2, with D uncertain. There are 11 residues in the CDR3. CDR1 is KGHDR and CDR2 is SFDVKD in the germline V gene. V was trimmed by 3 bases and J by 6 bases, leaving 4 bases between them. CDR3 sequence (DNA): TGTGCCACCAGTGATACTGATGGCTACACCTTC. It encodes CATSDTDGYTF.

This clonotype turned up a few times. This chain links TRBV7-6 with TRBJ1-6, with D possibly TRBD1 on 5 matching bases. The CDR3 runs 13 residues. Trimming pared 5 bases from V and 13 bases from J, leaving 15 bases between. Germline V gene lookup returns CDR1 SGHVS and CDR2 FNYEAQ. In DNA form, the CDR3 reads TGTGCCAGCAGCCCCTTTGGGGGTTACCCCCTCCACTTT. It encodes CASSPFGGYPLHF.

The chain employs TRBV7-2 and TRBJ1-2; perhaps TRBD1 as D (5 bases). With 5 bases removed from V and 5 bases from J, the gap between germline ends came to 21 bases. The CDR3 sequence is 16 residues long. Germline loops: CDR1 SGHTA, CDR2 FQGNSA. CDR3 coding DNA: TGTGCCAGCAGCCCCGGGACGGCCCCGCGATTATATGGCTACACCTTC. It translates to CASSPGTAPRLYGYTF.

This clonotype was detected only a few times. The V and J genes are TRBV10-3 and TRBJ2-5, with D hard to call. Germline CDR1 ENHRY, CDR2 SYGVKD. CDR3 length: 14 amino acids. The V end was cut by 3 bases, the J end by 4 bases, with 12 bases between. The chain's CDR3 is CAISEVKSGETQYF. Here the CDR3 DNA reads TGTGCCATCAGTGAAGTCAAATCGGGAGAGACCCAGTACTTC.

V is TRBV5-1 and J is TRBJ1-2; D not certain. V dropped 4 bases and J dropped 4 bases, with 14 bases sitting between them. CDR1 and CDR2 (germline): SGHRS, YFSETQ. The CDR3 contains 14 residues. The CDR3 DNA reads as TGCGCCAGCAGCCCGGCCGTTGAAGTCTATGGCTACACCTTC. Residues: CASSPAVEVYGYTF.

In its sample, this clonotype was seen once. V is TRBV7-9 and J is TRBJ2-5, with D uncertain. Between the trimmed V and J ends, which lost 5 bases and 4 bases, there was a span of 14 bases. The germline V gene has CDR1 SEHNR and CDR2 FQNEAQ (reference sequence). CDR3 length equals 14 residues. In DNA form, the CDR3 reads TGTGCCAGCAGCCAACCCGGACGTGGAGAGACCCAGTACTTC. Translated: CASSQPGRGETQYF.

V gene TRBV30 combines with J gene TRBJ2-7; D not resolved. CDR1 is GTSNPN and CDR2 is SVGIG in the germline V gene (reference sequence). The CDR3 spans 11 residues. The V end was cut by 3 bases, the J end by 5 bases, with 8 bases between. The CDR3 bases are TGTGCCTGGAGGATCCGGAACGAGCAGTACTTC. Translated: CAWRIRNEQYF.

This clonotype was recorded many times. This chain links TRBV20-1 with TRBJ1-1, with TRBD1 identical over 9 bases. Trimming cost V 4 bases and J 5 bases; bases outside gene matches: 14. Germline CDR1 is DFQATT and CDR2 is SNEGSKA (reference sequence). This CDR3 comprises 16 residues. Here the CDR3 DNA reads TGCAGTGCTAATAACCCACAGGGGGCACGCGGGACTGAAGCTTTCTTT. This encodes CSANNPQGARGTEAFF.

This chain connects TRBV3-1 to TRBJ2-2, with 11 bases that match TRBD1. CDR1 is LGHDT and CDR2 is YNNKEL in the germline V gene (reference sequence). The trim removed 2 bases at V and 4 bases at J, leaving 3 bases unmatched. The CDR3 extends over 16 amino acids. The CDR3 spells CASSQRTGGSTGELFF. DNA of the CDR3: TGTGCCAGCAGCCAAAGGACAGGGGGCAGCACCGGGGAGCTGTTTTTT.

This clonotype was observed a handful of times. The gene calls are TRBV4-2 and TRBJ2-1; possible D gene TRBD1, 6 bases. Germline lookup yields CDR1 LGHNA and CDR2 YNFKEQ. V gave up 4 bases and J gave up 4 bases, with 20 bases separating them. The length of the CDR3 is 17 residues. The DNA for the CDR3 is TGTGCCAGCAGCCGCGTTTCGGCCAGGGGAACATACAATGAGCAGTTCTTC. Its protein product is CASSRVSARGTYNEQFF.